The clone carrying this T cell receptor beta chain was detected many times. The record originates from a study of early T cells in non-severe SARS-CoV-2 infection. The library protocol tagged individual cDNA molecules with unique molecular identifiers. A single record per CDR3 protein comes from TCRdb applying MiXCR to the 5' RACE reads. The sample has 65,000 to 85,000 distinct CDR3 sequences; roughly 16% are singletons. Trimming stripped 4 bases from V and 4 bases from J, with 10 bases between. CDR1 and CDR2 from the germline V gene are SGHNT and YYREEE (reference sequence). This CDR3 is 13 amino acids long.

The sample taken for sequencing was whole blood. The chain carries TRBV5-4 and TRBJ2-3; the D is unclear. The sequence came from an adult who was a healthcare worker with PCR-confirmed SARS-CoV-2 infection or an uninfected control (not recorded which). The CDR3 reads CASSPSGADTQYF. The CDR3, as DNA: TGTGCCAGCAGCCCCTCAGGTGCAGATACGCAGTATTTT.